This TCR beta chain was recovered during a study of T-cell memory formation after mild COVID-19. General study results and limits: Day 37-peaking second-wave clones had unconfirmed SARS-CoV-2 specificity. The CD4+ clones that contracted clustered mainly within CM and EM, and the CD8+ clones concentrated in EMRA.

One entry per CDR3 protein results from TCRdb running MiXCR on the 5' RACE reads. The repertoire holds over 400,000 distinct CDR3 sequences, with 23% as singletons. Note on this clonotype: The antigen remains unidentified.

The sequence was obtained from an adult woman who had mild COVID-19 (a few samples of this study predate the infection). Cell type and time point are not known. Sequencing input: PBMCs or a T cell subset sorted from them (not recorded which).

This CDR3 reads CASRKQGPGELFF. The DNA for the CDR3 is TGTGCCAGCAGGAAACAGGGGCCCGGGGAGCTGTTTTTT. The chain employs TRBV2 and TRBJ2-2, with 7 positions matching TRBD1. This CDR3 is 13 amino acids long. V shed 6 bases, J shed 6 bases, and the junction held 4 bases outside the gene matches. Germline lookup yields CDR1 SNHLY and CDR2 FYNNEI.